Included here is one T cell receptor beta chain sequence, with context. Its antigen is as yet unknown. This entry belongs to a study of blood T cells in healthy people across ages. Overall study context: About one barcoded beta molecule per two T cells was the capture yield of template switching.

General observations from the study: The fall in TCR beta diversity per million T cells was roughly linear with age. It was held that the diversity estimates obtained from one million T cells were underestimates. Among long-lived donors, naive CD4+ cells were more numerous and diversity higher than in aged donors.

It was with a sample-barcoded 5' primer and a J-beta primer mix that a second PCR of roughly 6 to 11 cycles was run. Each CDR3 protein is one row after TCRdb ran MiXCR on the 5' RACE reads. The sample contains some 790,000 distinct CDR3 sequences, under 30% of which appear only once. The CDR3 is 15 residues long. The trim removed 5 bases at V and 11 bases at J, leaving 15 bases unmatched. Germline lookup yields CDR1 SGHDN and CDR2 FVKESK. Material: blood. This TCR was sampled from a woman older than 75 in good health. The chain carries TRBV14 and TRBJ2-5, with 9 bases lining up with TRBD2. As DNA, the CDR3 is TGTGCCAGCAGCAGGGCGGGGGGGCGGTACAATGAGCAGTACTTC. Amino acids: CASSRAGGRYNEQYF.